This TCR beta chain is from a study of CD8 T cells in ankylosing spondylitis. Trimming took 1 base from V and 3 from J, leaving 10 bases between them. This CDR3 has 14 residues. Germline V gene sequence: CDR1 LGHDT, CDR2 YNNKEL (reference sequence). Quantitative barcoded 5'-RACE was used to prepare TCR beta libraries. TCRdb independently ran MiXCR on the 5' RACE reads; one entry per CDR3 protein. The sample has 200,000 to 300,000 distinct CDR3 sequences, about 11% seen once; the top ten hold approximately 2.5%. This clonotype occurred many times. What it binds is unknown. Study-wide results and limits: Clones linked to disease were reported to show significant enrichment in matched ankylosing spondylitis synovial fluid. Earlier work had already found some motif variants in reactive arthritis synovial fluid and blood. Ankylosing spondylitis blood appeared to carry a characteristic TCR beta motif of several highly homologous variants.

The origin of this receptor is a male donor with ankylosing spondylitis or in good health (not recorded which). V is TRBV3-1 and J is TRBJ2-7; no definite D call. Sequencing input: blood, either unsorted or a sorted T cell fraction (not recorded which). CDR3 residues: CASSQGTASYEQYF. The CDR3 DNA is TGTGCCAGCAGCCAAGGCACGGCCAGCTACGAGCAGTACTTC.